A single sample gave rise to the 21 T cell receptor beta chains below, sequenced in a study of cytomegalovirus exposure and HLA in healthy donors. Researchers ran the PCR with 60 Vbeta and 13 Jbeta primers. Assay: immunoSEQ multiplex PCR; the TCRdb copy retains only in-frame clones and omits some. Of 200,000 to 300,000 clones detected, roughly 86% appear once; the ten largest clones hold about 2%. The sequencing input was PBMCs. The receptors originated from a middle-aged woman in good health and CMV-seropositive.

The chain employs TRBV4-3 and TRBJ2-3; tentative D call: TRBD2 (5 bases). Germline values: CDR1 LGHNA, CDR2 YSLEER. This CDR3 region has 18 residues. Trimming removed 5 bases from V and 3 bases from J, with 24 bases in between. The CDR3 loop reads CASSVEIRGTVGTDTQYF. Written as DNA, the CDR3 is TGCGCCAGCAGCGTCGAAATACGGGGAACAGTGGGTACAGATACGCAGTATTTT.

The chain has TRBV28 and TRBJ2-7; 9 positions match TRBD1. Germline assignment: CDR1 MDHEN and CDR2 SYDVKM. The J segment lost 5 bases and the V segment lost 6 bases, leaving 8 bases of the junction unmatched. CDR3 length equals 14 residues. The CDR3 bases are TGTGCCAGCAGCCTGACAGGGGGAAGAAACGAGCAGTACTTC. This encodes CASSLTGGRNEQYF.

The gene calls are TRBV7-8 and TRBJ2-7, with a tentative D call TRBD2 (6 bases). The CDR3 totals 17 residues. V was trimmed by 4 bases and J by 5 bases, leaving 24 bases between them. Germline V CDR1 and CDR2: SGHVS, FQNEAQ. The CDR3 nucleotides are TGTGCCAGCAGCTCCCTGGGAGGAGAGGGTGCCCTGCACGAGCAGTACTTC. Translation gives CASSSLGGEGALHEQYF.

The chain is built from TRBV18 and TRBJ1-1; TRBD1 matches 10 bases. Looked up from germline, CDR1 is KGHSH and CDR2 is LQKENI. The CDR3 covers 14 residues. The ends lost 1 base at V and 5 bases at J; junction bases unmatched: 1. The CDR3 region is CASSPQGQGTEAFF. The CDR3 coding sequence is TGTGCCAGCTCACCACAGGGACAGGGGACTGAAGCTTTCTTT. The full variable domain, its missing parts supplied by reference TRBV18 and TRBJ1-1, is NAGVMQNPRHLVRRRGQEARLRCSPMKGHSHVYWYRQLPEEGLKFMVYLQKENIIDESGMPKERFSAEFPKEGPSILRIQQVVRGDSAAYFCASSPQGQGTEAFFGQGTRLTVV.

The chain couples TRBV30 to TRBJ2-3; TRBD2 matches 9 bases. The CDR3 runs to 15 residues. Germline V CDR1 and CDR2: GTSNPN, SVGIG (reference sequence). J lost 0 bases, V lost 4 bases, and 5 bases had no gene match. The CDR3 loop reads CAWTSTSGSTDTQYF. In DNA form, the CDR3 reads TGTGCCTGGACCTCAACTAGCGGGAGCACAGATACGCAGTATTTT.

This clone showed up just once. The chain uses TRBV5-1 and TRBJ2-3; a weak D match, TRBD2 (6 bases). Trimming shortened V by 4 bases and J by 4 bases, and 22 bases separated the two germline ends. Germline CDR1 reads SGHRS; CDR2 reads YFSETQ. The CDR3 runs 17 residues. The CDR3 nucleotides are TGCGCCAGCAGCCCTGGATCGAACCGGGGGAGGTCAGATACGCAGTATTTT. This codes for CASSPGSNRGRSDTQYF.

The chain combines TRBV6-6 with TRBJ2-5, with D possibly matching TRBD2 (5 bases). From germline, CDR1 is MNHNY and CDR2 SVGAGI (reference sequence). The CDR3 contains 12 residues. Trimming removed 4 bases at V and 5 bases at J, with 8 bases between. The CDR3 region is CASSSAGETQYF. The CDR3 DNA sequence: TGTGCCAGCAGTTCTGCGGGCGAGACCCAGTACTTC.

The chain links TRBV9 to TRBJ1-3; 7 bases are shared with TRBD1. Germline trimming cut 3 bases from V and 9 bases from J; bases unmatched to any gene: 6. The CDR3 is 13 residues long. Per germline, CDR1 SGDLS and CDR2 YYNGEE. The CDR3 DNA follows: TGTGCCAGCAGCGGGAAGACAGGGAGCACCATATATTTT. As protein: CASSGKTGSTIYF.

The CDR3 loop reads CASSQDGAGNQPQHF. The CDR3 DNA reads as TGTGCCAGCAGCCAAGATGGGGCAGGCAATCAGCCCCAGCATTTT. This sequence joins TRBV4-2 and TRBJ1-5, with D possibly matching TRBD1 (5 bases). V lost 0 bases, J lost 2 bases, and 8 bases lay in between. Per germline, CDR1 LGHNA and CDR2 YNFKEQ. The CDR3 is made up of 15 amino acids.

This chain links TRBV5-1 with TRBJ2-5; possible D gene TRBD2, 5 bases. The V gene's germline CDR1 is SGHRS and CDR2 YFSETQ. This CDR3 comprises 17 residues. With 4 bases removed from V and 2 bases from J, the gap between germline ends came to 21 bases. The CDR3 here is CASSLTGQIARQETQYF. The CDR3 bases are TGCGCCAGCAGCCTAACCGGCCAGATAGCGCGTCAAGAGACCCAGTACTTC.

The chain has TRBV7-6 and TRBJ2-3; 12 nucleotides agree with TRBD2. The CDR3 is 14 amino acids. V lost 3 bases and J lost 9; bases outside the gene matches: 4. The germline V gene has CDR1 SGHVS and CDR2 FNYEAQ. The CDR3 DNA sequence: TGTGCCAGCAGCTTGACTAGCGGGAGCGGAACGCAGTATTTT. Translation gives CASSLTSGSGTQYF.

In its sample, this clone was seen once. V is TRBV7-3 and J is TRBJ1-1, with D maybe TRBD1 (5 bases). Germline CDR1 and CDR2: SGHTA and FQGTGA. Trimming took 2 bases from V and 6 from J, leaving 7 bases between them. This CDR3 comprises 12 residues. CDR3 sequence (DNA): TGTGCCAGCAGCTTACAGGGTTCTGAAGCTTTCTTT. Translated, it gives CASSLQGSEAFF.

The chain joins TRBV29-1 to TRBJ1-6, with no clear D. Trimming removed 7 bases at V and 8 bases at J, with 12 bases between. CDR3 length: 12 residues. In germline, CDR1 is SQVTM, CDR2 ANQGSEA. The DNA of the CDR3 is TGCAGCGCTACCACCGGGGATTCACCCCTCCACTTT. Encoded protein: CSATTGDSPLHF.

For the CDR3, the DNA is TGTGCCAGCACCTCCGGCAGCGGTCGTGGTAATGAGCAGTTCTTC. Translated, it gives CASTSGSGRGNEQFF. This chain joins TRBV9 and TRBJ2-1, with a tentative D call TRBD2 (5 bases). Trimming took off 6 bases at V and 7 bases at J, with 20 bases between the two ends. The CDR3 is made up of 15 amino acids. The germline V gene encodes CDR1 SGDLS and CDR2 YYNGEE.

About this clone itself: Sequence at one end of the junction differs from germline and may be a read error. The chain employs TRBV10-3 and TRBJ2-3; 11 nucleotides match TRBD2. Germline lookup yields CDR1 ENHRY and CDR2 SYGVKD. CDR3 length equals 15 residues. CDR3 protein: CAVSDSGRAKDTQYF. CDR3 DNA sequence: TGTGCCGTCAGTGATAGCGGGAGGGCGAAAGATACGCAGTATTTT.

The chain combines TRBV5-6 with TRBJ1-6; a possible D gene is TRBD1 (5 bases). The ends were cut back, 4 bases at V and 7 bases at J, with 21 bases in the middle. The CDR3 sequence is 17 residues long. CDR1 is SGHDT and CDR2 is YYEEEE in the germline V gene. The CDR3 DNA sequence: TGTGCCAGCAGCCCTTTAAAGGTGCGGGGCCCGAATTCACCCCTCCACTTT. Its protein product is CASSPLKVRGPNSPLHF.

This chain joins TRBV9 and TRBJ2-1; 9 bases line up with TRBD1. V dropped 0 bases and J dropped 6; count of bases not matched to a gene: 4. Germline V lookup: CDR1 SGDLS, CDR2 YYNGEE. CDR3 length equals 15 residues. In DNA form, the CDR3 reads TGTGCCAGCAGCGTAGAGGGACAGGGACCCAATGAGCAGTTCTTC. Encoded protein: CASSVEGQGPNEQFF.

V gene TRBV4-2 combines with J gene TRBJ2-1; D is possibly TRBD2 (6 bases). The germline V and J ends were trimmed by 0 bases and 9 bases, with 21 bases remaining between them. The CDR3 covers 17 residues. The V gene's germline CDR1 is LGHNA and CDR2 YNFKEQ. The CDR3 protein is CASSQDLSAGPSGEQFF. The DNA of the CDR3 is TGTGCCAGCAGCCAAGATCTTAGCGCGGGACCCTCGGGTGAGCAGTTCTTC.

V and J are TRBV7-9 and TRBJ1-2; possibly TRBD1 for D (5 bases). This CDR3 spans 12 amino acids. Trimming shortened V by 4 bases and J by 8 bases, and 11 bases separated the two germline ends. Germline CDR1 and CDR2: SEHNR and FQNEAQ (reference sequence). Written as DNA, the CDR3 is TGTGCCAGCAGCTCCATTGACAGCGGCTACACCTTC. It yields the protein CASSSIDSGYTF.

The V call is TRBV7-2, the J call TRBJ1-1; D ambiguous. CDR3 length equals 13 residues. Looked up from germline, CDR1 is SGHTA and CDR2 is FQGNSA. Trimming pared 5 bases from V and 4 bases from J, leaving 11 bases between. CDR3 sequence (DNA): TGTGCCAGCAGCCTGGGAGGGATCACTGAAGCTTTCTTT. Protein product: CASSLGGITEAFF.

J is TRBJ2-7 and V is TRBV7-9; 7 bases match TRBD2. This CDR3 has 14 residues. V lost 7 bases, J lost 2 bases, and 8 bases stayed unmatched. The V gene's germline CDR1 is SEHNR and CDR2 FQNEAQ (reference sequence). The CDR3 reads CASTLEGGPYEQYF. The DNA for the CDR3 is TGTGCCAGCACTCTGGAGGGAGGGCCCTACGAGCAGTACTTC.